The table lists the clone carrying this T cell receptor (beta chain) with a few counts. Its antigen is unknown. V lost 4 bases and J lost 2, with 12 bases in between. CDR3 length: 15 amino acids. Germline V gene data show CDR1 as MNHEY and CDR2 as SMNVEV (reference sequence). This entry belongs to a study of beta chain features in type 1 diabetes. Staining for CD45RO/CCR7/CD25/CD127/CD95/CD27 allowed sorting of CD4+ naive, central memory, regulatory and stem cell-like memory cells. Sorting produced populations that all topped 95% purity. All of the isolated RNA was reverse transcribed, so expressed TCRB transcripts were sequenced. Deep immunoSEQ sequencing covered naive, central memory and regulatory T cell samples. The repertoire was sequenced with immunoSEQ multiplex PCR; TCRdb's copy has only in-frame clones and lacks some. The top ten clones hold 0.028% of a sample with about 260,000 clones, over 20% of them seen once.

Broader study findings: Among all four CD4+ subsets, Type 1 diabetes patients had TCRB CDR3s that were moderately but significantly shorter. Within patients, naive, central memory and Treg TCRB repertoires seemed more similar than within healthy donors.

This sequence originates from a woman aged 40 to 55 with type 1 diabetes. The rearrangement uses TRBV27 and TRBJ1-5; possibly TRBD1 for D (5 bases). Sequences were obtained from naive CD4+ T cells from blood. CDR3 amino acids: CASSSLKGGNQPQHF. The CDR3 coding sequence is TGTGCCAGCAGTTCCCTCAAAGGGGGCAATCAGCCCCAGCATTTT.